This T cell receptor (beta chain) was retrieved from a study of cytomegalovirus exposure and HLA in healthy donors. Findings of the study overall: Rare TCR sequences dominated, though some public TCRs recurred in many donors.

The method was immunoSEQ multiplex PCR; TCRdb's version includes in-frame clones alone and lacks a portion of them. The sample consists of 55,000 to 65,000 clones, approximately 96% of them appearing once. The length of the CDR3 is 14 residues. Germline CDR1 is LGHNA and CDR2 is YSLEER. The V and J ends lost 1 base and 3 bases respectively, with 7 bases between them. Details on this clone: Its antigen is still unknown.

The sample was PBMCs. V usage is TRBV4-3 and J usage is TRBJ1-5; D not certain. The TCR was taken from a man aged 18 to 29 in good health and CMV-seronegative. The CDR3 is CASSQVGVNQPQHF. Here the CDR3 DNA reads TGCGCCAGCAGCCAAGTCGGGGTCAATCAGCCCCAGCATTTT.